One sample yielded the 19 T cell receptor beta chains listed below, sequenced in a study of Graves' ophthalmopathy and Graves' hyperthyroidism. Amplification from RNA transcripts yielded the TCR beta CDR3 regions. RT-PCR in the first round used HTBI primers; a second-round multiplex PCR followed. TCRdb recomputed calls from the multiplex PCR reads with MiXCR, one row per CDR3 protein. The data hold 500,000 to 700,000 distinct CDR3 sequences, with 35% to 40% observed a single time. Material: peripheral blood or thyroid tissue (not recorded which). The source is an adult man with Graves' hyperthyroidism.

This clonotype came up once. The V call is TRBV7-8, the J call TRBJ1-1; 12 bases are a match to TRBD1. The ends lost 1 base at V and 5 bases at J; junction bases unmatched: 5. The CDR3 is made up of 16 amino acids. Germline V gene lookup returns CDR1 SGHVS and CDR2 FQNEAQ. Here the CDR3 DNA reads TGTGCCAGCAGCTTAGGGGGGGACAGGGGGCGTACTGAAGCTTTCTTT. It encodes CASSLGGDRGRTEAFF.

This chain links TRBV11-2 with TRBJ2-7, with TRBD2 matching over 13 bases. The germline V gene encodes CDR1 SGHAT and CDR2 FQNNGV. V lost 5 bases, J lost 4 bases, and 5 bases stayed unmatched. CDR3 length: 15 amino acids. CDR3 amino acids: CASSVTSGGVYEQYF. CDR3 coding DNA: TGTGCCAGCAGCGTCACTAGCGGGGGGGTTTACGAGCAGTACTTC.

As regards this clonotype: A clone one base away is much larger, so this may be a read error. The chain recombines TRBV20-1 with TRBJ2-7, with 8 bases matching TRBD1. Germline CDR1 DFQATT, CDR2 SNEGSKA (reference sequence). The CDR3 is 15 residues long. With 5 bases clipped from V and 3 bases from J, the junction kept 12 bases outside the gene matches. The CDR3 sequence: CSAGDPRTGNYEQYF. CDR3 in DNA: TGCAGTGCTGGGGATCCCCGGACAGGGAACTACGAGCAGTACTTC.

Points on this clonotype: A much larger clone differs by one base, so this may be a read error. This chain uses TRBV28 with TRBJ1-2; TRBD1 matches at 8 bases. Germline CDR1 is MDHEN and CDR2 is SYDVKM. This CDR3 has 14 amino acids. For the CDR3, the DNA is TGTGCCAGCAGTTTTCAGGGGGCGGGCTCTGGCTGCACCTTC. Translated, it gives CASSFQGAGSGCTF.

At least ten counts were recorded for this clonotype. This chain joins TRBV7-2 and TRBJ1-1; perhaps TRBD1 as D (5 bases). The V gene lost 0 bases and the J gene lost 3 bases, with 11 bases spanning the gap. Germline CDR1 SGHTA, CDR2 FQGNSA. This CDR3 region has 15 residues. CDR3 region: CASSLAMGRDTEAFF. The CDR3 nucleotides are TGTGCCAGCAGCTTAGCGATGGGGCGGGACACTGAAGCTTTCTTT.

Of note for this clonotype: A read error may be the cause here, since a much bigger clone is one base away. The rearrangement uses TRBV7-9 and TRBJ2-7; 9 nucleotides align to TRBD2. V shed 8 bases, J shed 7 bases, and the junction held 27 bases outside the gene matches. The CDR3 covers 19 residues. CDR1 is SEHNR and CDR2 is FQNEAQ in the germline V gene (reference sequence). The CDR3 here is CASGQDQEASGNPTGEQYF. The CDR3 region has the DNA TGTGCCAGCGGCCAAGATCAGGAGGCTAGCGGGAACCCGACGGGGGAGCAGTACTTC. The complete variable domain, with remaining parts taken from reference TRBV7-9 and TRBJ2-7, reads DTGVSQNPRHKITKRGQNVTFRCDPISEHNRLYWYRQTLGQGPEFLTYFQNEAQLEKSRLLSDRFSAERPKGSFSTLEIQRTEQGDSAMYLCASGQDQEASGNPTGEQYFGPGTRLTVT.

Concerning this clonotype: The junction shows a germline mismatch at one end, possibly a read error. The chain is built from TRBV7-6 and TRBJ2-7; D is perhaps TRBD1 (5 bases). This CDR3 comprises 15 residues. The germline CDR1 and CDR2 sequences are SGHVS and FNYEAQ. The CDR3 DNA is TGTGTCAGCAGCTTAGGGGCCGGTAGAGATTACGAGCAGTACTTC. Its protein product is CVSSLGAGRDYEQYF.

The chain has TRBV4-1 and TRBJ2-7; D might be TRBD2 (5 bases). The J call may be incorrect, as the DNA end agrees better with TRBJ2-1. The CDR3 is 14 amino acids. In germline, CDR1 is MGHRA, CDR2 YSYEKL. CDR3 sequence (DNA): TGCGCCAGCAGCCAAGAATACGGGAACAATGAGCAGTTCTTC. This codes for CASSQEYGNNEQFF.

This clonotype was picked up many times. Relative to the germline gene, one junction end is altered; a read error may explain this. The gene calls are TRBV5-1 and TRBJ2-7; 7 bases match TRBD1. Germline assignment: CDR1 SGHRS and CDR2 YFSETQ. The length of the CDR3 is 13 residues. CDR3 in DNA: TGTGCCAGCAGTCCAGACAGGGCCTACGAGCAGTACTTC. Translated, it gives CASSPDRAYEQYF.

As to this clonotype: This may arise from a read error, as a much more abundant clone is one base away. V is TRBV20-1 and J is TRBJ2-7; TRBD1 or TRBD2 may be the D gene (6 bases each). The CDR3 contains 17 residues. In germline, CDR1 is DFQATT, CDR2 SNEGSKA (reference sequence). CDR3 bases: TGCAGTGCTGAGGGGGACTTAGCCTGGGGGAGCTCCTACGAGCGGTACTTC. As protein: CSAEGDLAWGSSYERYF.

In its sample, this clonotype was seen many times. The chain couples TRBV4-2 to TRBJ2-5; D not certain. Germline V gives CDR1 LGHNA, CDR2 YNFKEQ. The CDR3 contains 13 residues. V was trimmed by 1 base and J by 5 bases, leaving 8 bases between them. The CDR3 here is CASSQVYLETQYF. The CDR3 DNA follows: TGTGCCAGCAGCCAAGTCTATCTCGAGACCCAGTACTTC.

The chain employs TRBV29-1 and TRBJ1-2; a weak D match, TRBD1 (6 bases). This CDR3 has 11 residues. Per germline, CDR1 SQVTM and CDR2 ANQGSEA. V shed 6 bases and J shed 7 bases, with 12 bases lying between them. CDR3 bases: TGCAGCGTCCCAGGGGCGGGTGGCTACACCTTC. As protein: CSVPGAGGYTF. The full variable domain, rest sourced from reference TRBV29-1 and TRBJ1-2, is SAVISQKPSRDICQRGTSLTIQCQVDSQVTMMFWYRQQPGQSLTLIATANQGSEATYESGFVIDKFPISRPNLTFSTLTVSNMSPEDSSIYLCSVPGAGGYTFGSGTRLTVV.

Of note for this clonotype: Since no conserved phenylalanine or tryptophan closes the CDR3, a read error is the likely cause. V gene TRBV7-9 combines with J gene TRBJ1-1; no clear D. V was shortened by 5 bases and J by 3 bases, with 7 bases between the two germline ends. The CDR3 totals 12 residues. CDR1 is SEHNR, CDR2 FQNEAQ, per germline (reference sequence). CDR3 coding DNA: TGTGCCAGCAGCGCCCGGGACACTGAAGCTTTCCTT. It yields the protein CASSARDTEAFL.

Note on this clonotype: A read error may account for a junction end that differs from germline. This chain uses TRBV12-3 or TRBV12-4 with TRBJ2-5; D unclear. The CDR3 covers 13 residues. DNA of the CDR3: TGTGCCAGCACTTCTTCCAGACAAGGGACCCAGTACTTC. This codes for CASTSSRQGTQYF.

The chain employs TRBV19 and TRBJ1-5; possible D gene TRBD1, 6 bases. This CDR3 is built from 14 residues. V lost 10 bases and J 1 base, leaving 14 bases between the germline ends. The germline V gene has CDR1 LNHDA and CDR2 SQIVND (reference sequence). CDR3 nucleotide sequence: TGTGCCACCGCCCAGGGGTTAAGCAATCAGCCCCAGCATTTT. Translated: CATAQGLSNQPQHF. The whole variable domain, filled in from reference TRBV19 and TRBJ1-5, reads DGGITQSPKYLFRKEGQNVTLSCEQNLNHDAMYWYRQDPGQGLRLIYYSQIVNDFQKGDIAEGYSVSREKKESFPLTVTSAQKNPTAFYLCATAQGLSNQPQHFGDGTRLSIL.

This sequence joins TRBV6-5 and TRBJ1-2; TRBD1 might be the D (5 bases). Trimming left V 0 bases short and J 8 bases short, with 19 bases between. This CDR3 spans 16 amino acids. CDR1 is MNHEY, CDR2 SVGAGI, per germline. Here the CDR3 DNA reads TGTGCCAGCAGTTACTCGACCGCTGAGACAGAGAACGGCTACACCTTC. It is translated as CASSYSTAETENGYTF.

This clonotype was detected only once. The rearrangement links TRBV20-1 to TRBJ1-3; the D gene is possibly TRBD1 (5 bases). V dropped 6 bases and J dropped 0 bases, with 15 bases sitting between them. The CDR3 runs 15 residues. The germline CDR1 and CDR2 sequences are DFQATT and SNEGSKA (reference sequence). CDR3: CSASSGALSGNTIYF. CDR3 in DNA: TGCAGTGCCAGCAGCGGGGCTCTCTCTGGAAACACCATATATTTT.

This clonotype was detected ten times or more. The CDR3 loop is CASSHSGENSPLHF. The CDR3 nucleotides read TGTGCCAGCAGCCACTCAGGGGAAAATTCACCCCTCCACTTT. The chain has TRBV14 and TRBJ1-6; the D gene is possibly TRBD1 (6 bases). The CDR3 sequence is 14 residues long. V lost 3 bases and J lost 7, with 10 bases in between. CDR1 is SGHDN, CDR2 FVKESK, per germline.

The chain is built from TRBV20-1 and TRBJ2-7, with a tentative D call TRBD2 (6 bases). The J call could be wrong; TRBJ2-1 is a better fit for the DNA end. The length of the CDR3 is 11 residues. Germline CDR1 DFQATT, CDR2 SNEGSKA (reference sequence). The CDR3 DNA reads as TGCAGTGCTGCTAGCGAACCTGAGCAGTTCTTC. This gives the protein CSAASEPEQFF.